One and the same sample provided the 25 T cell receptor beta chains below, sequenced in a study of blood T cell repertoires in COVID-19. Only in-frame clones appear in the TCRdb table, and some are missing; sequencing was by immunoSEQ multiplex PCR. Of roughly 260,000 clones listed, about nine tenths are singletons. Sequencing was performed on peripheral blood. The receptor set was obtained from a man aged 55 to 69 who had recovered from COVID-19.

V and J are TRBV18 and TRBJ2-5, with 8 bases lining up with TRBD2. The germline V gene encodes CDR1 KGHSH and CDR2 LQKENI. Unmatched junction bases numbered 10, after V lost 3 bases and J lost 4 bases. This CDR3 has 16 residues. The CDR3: CASSPGGTRGPETQYF. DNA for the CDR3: TGTGCCAGCTCACCGGGAGGGACTAGAGGACCAGAGACCCAGTACTTC.

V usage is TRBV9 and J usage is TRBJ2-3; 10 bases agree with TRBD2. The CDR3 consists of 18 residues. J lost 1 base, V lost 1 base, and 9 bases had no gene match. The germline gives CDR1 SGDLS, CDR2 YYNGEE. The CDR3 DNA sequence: TGTGCCAGCAGCGTACCTGTTCGGACTAGCGGACGCACAGATACGCAGTATTTT. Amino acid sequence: CASSVPVRTSGRTDTQYF.

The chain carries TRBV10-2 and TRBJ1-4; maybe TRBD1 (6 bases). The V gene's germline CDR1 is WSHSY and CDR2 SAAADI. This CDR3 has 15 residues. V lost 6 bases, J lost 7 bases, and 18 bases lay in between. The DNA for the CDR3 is TGCGCCAGCAGGGAAAACAGGGTTGTATCTGAAAAACTGTTTTTT. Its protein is CASRENRVVSEKLFF.

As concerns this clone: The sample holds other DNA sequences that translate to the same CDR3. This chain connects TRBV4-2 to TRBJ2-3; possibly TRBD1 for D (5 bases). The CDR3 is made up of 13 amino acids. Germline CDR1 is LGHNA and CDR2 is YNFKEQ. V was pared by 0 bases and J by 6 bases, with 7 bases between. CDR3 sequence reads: CASSQETEDTQYF. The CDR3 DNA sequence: TGTGCCAGCAGCCAAGAGACAGAGGATACGCAGTATTTT.

The CDR3 region is CASSLDLGGRTMNTEAFF. The CDR3 nucleotides are TGCGCCAGCAGCTTGGACCTCGGAGGCCGGACCATGAACACTGAAGCTTTCTTT. The genes are TRBV5-1 and TRBJ1-1, with D uncertain. This CDR3 has 18 residues. V shed 0 bases and J shed 0 bases, with 18 bases lying between them. Germline lookup yields CDR1 SGHRS and CDR2 YFSETQ.

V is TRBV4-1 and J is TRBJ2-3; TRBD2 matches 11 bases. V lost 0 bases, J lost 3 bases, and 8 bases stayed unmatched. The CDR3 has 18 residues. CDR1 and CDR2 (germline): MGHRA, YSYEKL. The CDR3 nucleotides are TGCGCCAGCAGCCAAGATTTGGGGACTAGCGGACCTACAGATACGCAGTATTTT. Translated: CASSQDLGTSGPTDTQYF.

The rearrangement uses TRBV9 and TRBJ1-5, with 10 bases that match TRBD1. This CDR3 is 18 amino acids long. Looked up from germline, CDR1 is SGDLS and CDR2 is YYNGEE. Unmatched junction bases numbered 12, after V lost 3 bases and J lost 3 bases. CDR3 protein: CASSAGGGGTGDNQPQHF. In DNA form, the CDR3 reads TGTGCCAGCAGCGCGGGAGGTGGAGGGACAGGGGACAATCAGCCCCAGCATTTT.

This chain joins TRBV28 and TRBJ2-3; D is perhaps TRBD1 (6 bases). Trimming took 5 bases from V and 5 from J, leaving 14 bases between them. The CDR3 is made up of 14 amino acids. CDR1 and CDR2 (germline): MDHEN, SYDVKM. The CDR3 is CASSMAGAVDTQYF. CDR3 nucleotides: TGTGCCAGCAGTATGGCAGGGGCTGTAGATACGCAGTATTTT.

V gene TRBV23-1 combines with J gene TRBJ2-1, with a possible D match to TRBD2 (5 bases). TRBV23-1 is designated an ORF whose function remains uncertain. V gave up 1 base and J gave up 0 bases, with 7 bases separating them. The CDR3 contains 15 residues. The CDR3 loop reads CASSQWESSYNEQFF. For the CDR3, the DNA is TGCGCCAGCAGTCAATGGGAGAGCTCCTACAATGAGCAGTTCTTC.

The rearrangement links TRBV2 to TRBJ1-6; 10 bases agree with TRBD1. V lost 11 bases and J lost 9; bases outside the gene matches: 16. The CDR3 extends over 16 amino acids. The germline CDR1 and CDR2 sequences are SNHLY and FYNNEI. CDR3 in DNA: TGTGCCTGCCAGACCGGGACAGGGGTATTCTTTTCACCCCTCCACTTT. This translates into CACQTGTGVFFSPLHF.

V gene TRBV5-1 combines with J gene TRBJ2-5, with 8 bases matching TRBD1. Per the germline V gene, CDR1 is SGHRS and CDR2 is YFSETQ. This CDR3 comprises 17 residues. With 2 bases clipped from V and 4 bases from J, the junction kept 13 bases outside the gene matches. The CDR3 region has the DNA TGCGCCAGCAGCTTCCGAGGACAGGGCCTGGGGGGAGAGACCCAGTACTTC. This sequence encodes CASSFRGQGLGGETQYF.

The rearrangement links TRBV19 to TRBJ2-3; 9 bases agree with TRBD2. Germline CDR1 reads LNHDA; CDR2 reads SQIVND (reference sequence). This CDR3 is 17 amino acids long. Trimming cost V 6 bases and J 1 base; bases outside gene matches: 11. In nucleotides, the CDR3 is TGTGCCAGTAGGGCGCTCCGCGCGGGGGGGGGCACAGATACGCAGTATTTT. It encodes CASRALRAGGGTDTQYF.

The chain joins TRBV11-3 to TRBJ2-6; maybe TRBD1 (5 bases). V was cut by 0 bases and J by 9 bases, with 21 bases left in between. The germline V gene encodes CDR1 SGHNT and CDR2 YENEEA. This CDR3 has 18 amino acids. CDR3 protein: CASSLETVFSGWGNVLTF. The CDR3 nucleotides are TGTGCCAGCAGCTTAGAGACAGTATTCTCTGGATGGGGCAACGTCCTGACTTTC.

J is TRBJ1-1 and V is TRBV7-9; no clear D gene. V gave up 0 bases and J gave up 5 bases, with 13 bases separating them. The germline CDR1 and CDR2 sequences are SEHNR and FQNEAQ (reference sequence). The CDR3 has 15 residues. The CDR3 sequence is CASSLAGGLETEAFF. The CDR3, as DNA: TGTGCCAGCAGCTTAGCGGGAGGCCTTGAAACTGAAGCTTTCTTT.

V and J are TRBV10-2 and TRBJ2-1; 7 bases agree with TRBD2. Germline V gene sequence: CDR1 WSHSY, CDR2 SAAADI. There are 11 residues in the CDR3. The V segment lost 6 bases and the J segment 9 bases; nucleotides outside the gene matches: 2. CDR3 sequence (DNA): TGCGCCAGCAGGGTAGCGGGTGAGCAGTTCTTC. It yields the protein CASRVAGEQFF.

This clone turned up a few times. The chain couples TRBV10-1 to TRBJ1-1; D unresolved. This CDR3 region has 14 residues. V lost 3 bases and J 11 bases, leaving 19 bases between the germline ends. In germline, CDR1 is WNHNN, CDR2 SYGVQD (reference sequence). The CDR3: CASSERGQTLGAFF. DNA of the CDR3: TGCGCCAGCAGTGAACGAGGGCAGACCCTGGGGGCTTTCTTT.

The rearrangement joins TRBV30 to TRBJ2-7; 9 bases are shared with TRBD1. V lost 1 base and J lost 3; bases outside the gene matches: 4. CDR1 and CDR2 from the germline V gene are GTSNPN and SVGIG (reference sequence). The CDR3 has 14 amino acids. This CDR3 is CAWSDGQGYYEQYF. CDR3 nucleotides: TGTGCCTGGAGTGACGGACAGGGGTACTACGAGCAGTACTTC.

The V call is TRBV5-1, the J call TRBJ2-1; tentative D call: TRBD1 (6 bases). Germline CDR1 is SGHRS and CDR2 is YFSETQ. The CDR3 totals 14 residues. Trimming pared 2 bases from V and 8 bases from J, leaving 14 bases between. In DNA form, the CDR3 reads TGCGCCAGCAGCTTAATCGCAGGGGTCGATGAGCAGTTCTTC. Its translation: CASSLIAGVDEQFF.

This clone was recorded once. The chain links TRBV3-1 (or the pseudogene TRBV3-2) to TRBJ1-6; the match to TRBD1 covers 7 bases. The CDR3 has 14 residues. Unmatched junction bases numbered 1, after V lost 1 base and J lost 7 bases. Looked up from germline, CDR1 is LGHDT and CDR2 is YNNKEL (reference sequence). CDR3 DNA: TGTGCCAGCAGCCAAGCAGGGGGGAATTCACCCCTCCACTTT. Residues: CASSQAGGNSPLHF.

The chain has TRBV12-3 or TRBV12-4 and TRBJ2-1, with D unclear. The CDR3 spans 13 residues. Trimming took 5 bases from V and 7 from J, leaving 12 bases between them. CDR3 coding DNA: TGTGCCAGCAGTCCTACGAGGATTAATGAGCAGTTCTTC. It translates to CASSPTRINEQFF.

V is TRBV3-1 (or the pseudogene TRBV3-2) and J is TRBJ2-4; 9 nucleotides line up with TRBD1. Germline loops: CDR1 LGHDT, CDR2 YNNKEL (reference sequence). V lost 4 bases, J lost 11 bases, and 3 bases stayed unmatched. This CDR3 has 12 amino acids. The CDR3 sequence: CASSPTGGVQYF. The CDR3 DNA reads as TGTGCCAGCAGCCCGACAGGGGGAGTTCAGTACTTC.

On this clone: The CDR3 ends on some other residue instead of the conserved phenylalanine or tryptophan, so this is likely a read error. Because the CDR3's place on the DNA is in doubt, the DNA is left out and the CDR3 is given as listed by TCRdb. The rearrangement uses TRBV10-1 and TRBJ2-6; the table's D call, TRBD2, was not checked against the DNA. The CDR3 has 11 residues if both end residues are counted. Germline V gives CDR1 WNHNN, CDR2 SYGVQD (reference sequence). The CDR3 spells CASSESSQVGR.

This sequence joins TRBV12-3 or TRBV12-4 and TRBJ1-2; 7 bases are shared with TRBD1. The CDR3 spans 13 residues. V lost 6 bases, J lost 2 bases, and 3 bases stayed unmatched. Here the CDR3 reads CASSGRGNYGYTF. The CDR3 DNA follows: TGTGCCAGCAGCGGCAGGGGGAACTATGGCTACACCTTC.

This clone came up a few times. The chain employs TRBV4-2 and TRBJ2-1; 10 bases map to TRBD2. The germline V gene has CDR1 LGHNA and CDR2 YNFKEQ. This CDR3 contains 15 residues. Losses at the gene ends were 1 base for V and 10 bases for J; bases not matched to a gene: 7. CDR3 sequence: CASSQVAGGPSEQFF. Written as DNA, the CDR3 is TGTGCCAGCAGCCAAGTAGCGGGGGGACCCTCGGAGCAGTTCTTC.

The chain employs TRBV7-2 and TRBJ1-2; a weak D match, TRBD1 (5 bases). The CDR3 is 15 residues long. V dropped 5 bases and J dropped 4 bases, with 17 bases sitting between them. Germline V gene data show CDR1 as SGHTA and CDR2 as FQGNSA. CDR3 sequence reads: CASSPSWRGGYGYTF. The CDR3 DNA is TGTGCCAGCAGCCCTTCATGGAGGGGAGGCTATGGCTACACCTTC.